These 28 T cell receptor beta chains share one sample of origin, sequenced in a study of T cells in women clearing cervical HPV infection. Sequencing used immunoSEQ multiplex PCR; TCRdb keeps in-frame clones, though not all of them. In total, the table holds about 39,000 clones. Sequencing was performed on blood buffy coat. These receptors all stem from a woman between 18 and 75 years old with a cervical HPV16 infection that either progressed to CIN3+ or cleared (not recorded which).

A word on this clone: Coverage ceases 3 residues before the CDR3 finishes, and the germline J gene fills in the end. The rearrangement links TRBV20-1 to TRBJ1-6; D perhaps matches TRBD1 (5 bases). The CDR3 has 15 residues. V was trimmed by 6 bases and J by 4 bases, leaving 16 bases between them. Germline V gene data show CDR1 as DFQATT and CDR2 as SNEGSKA (reference sequence). The CDR3 bases that were read are TGCAGTGCCCGGGCCGGCGGGGGATATAATTCACCC. It yields the protein CSARAGGGYNSP. The complete CDR3 reads CSARAGGGYNSPLHF.

As concerns this clone: The CDR3 end is not reached by the read, which stops 3 residues before it; the germline J gene fills it in. The chain combines TRBV11-3 with TRBJ1-1, with D maybe TRBD1 (5 bases). The germline V gene encodes CDR1 SGHNT and CDR2 YENEEA. The CDR3 is 14 residues long. Trimming took 0 bases from V and 4 from J, leaving 9 bases between them. The CDR3 sequence is CASSLDRGSTEAFF. The CDR3 bases that were read are TGTGCCAGCAGCTTAGATCGGGGGTCCACTGAA.

This clone is classed as large by frequency. Read data end 3 residues before the CDR3 end; the end is taken from the germline J gene. The identical CDR3 is also encoded by other nucleotide sequences in the sample. This chain uses TRBV6-2 or TRBV6-3 with TRBJ2-3, with 8 bases identical to TRBD1. V lost 7 bases, J lost 4 bases, and 10 bases stayed unmatched. From germline, CDR1 is MNHEY and CDR2 SVGEGT. The CDR3 covers 15 residues. CDR3 DNA, as far as it was read: TGTGCCAGCACCGTCCGGGGACAGGCGGCAGATACG. Its protein product is CASTVRGQAADT. The full CDR3 protein is CASTVRGQAADTQYF.

As regards this clone: The read ends 3 residues shy of where the CDR3 ends; the end is completed using the germline J gene. The V gene is TRBV6-2 or TRBV6-3, the J gene TRBJ1-2; the D gene is possibly TRBD1 (5 bases). The CDR3 runs to 13 residues. V lost 0 bases and J lost 6, with 8 bases in between. Germline V gene sequence: CDR1 MNHEY, CDR2 SVGEGT. The CDR3 bases that were read are TGTGCCAGCAGTTACTCGGCAGGGAATGGC. Protein: CASSYSAGNG. The whole CDR3 reads CASSYSAGNGYTF.

Comment on this clone: The missing CDR3 end, 3 residues past where the read stops, is filled in from the germline J gene. The V and J genes are TRBV12-3 or TRBV12-4 and TRBJ1-1; D is undetermined. There are 13 residues in the CDR3. Trimming left V 3 bases short and J 1 base short, with 6 bases between. The CDR3 loop reads CASSFFRNTEAFF. The covered CDR3 bases are TGTGCCAGCAGTTTCTTCCGGAACACTGAA.

With regard to this clone: The read falls 3 residues short of the CDR3 end, and the missing part is taken from the germline J gene. J is TRBJ2-3 and V is TRBV7-3; D unclear. The CDR3 consists of 14 residues. Germline lookup yields CDR1 SGHTA and CDR2 FQGTGA. V was pared by 2 bases and J by 5 bases, with 11 bases between. The CDR3 loop is CASSLETNQDTQYF. The CDR3 bases that were read are TGTGCCAGCAGCTTAGAAACAAATCAAGATACG.

As to this clone: The CDR3 is cut off 3 residues early in the read; its end comes from the germline J gene. The chain couples TRBV5-4 to TRBJ1-4, with D perhaps TRBD1 (6 bases). The germline V gene has CDR1 SGHNT and CDR2 YYREEE (reference sequence). Trimming stripped 1 base from V and 8 bases from J, with 12 bases between. CDR3 length equals 14 residues. Here the CDR3 reads CASSLSGGEEKLFF. CDR3 DNA (partial): TGTGCCAGCAGCTTGTCGGGGGGCGAGGAAAAA.

Comment on this clone: The CDR3 extends 3 residues past the end of the read, so its final part is completed from the germline J gene. The chain combines TRBV7-3 with TRBJ2-1; 8 positions agree with TRBD2. The V gene end was trimmed by 5 bases and the J gene end by 6 bases; junction bases not matched to a gene: 3. The germline V gene encodes CDR1 SGHTA and CDR2 FQGTGA. The CDR3 contains 13 residues. Partial CDR3 DNA: TGTGCCAGCAGCCCCGGGACTAGCAATGAG. This gives the protein CASSPGTSNE. The entire CDR3 reads CASSPGTSNEQFF. Full variable domain (rest looked up from reference TRBV7-3 and TRBJ2-1): GAGVSQTPSNKVTEKGKYVELRCDPISGHTALYWYRQSLGQGPEFLIYFQGTGAADDSGLPNDRFFAVRPEGSVSTLKIQRTERGDSAVYLCASSPGTSNEQFFGPGTRLTVL.

A note on this clone: The CDR3 is cut off 3 residues early in the read; its end comes from the germline J gene. The chain couples TRBV30 to TRBJ2-3; a weak D match, TRBD1 (5 bases). Germline values: CDR1 GTSNPN, CDR2 SVGIG (reference sequence). Trimming took 5 bases from V and 6 from J, leaving 9 bases between them. This CDR3 region has 11 residues. The CDR3 bases that were read are TGTGCCTGGTTGCAGGGCGATACG. Translated, it gives CAWLQGDT. The entire CDR3 sequence reads CAWLQGDTQYF.

A note on this clone: Its ends do not fully match the called genes, so a read error is possible. The read falls 3 residues short of the CDR3 end, and the missing part is taken from the germline J gene. The chain is built from TRBV19 and TRBJ2-7; 7 nucleotides align to TRBD1. The germline CDR1 and CDR2 sequences are LNHDA and SQIVND (reference sequence). CDR3 size: 14 residues. This CDR3 is CARSIHVAGGEQYF. The part of the CDR3 DNA that was read is TGTGCCCGTAGTATCCACGTGGCAGGGGGCGAG.

Comment on this clone: The junction does not match germline at one end; this may be a read error. The CDR3 is cut off 3 residues early in the read; its end comes from the germline J gene. The sample holds other DNA sequences that translate to the same CDR3. This sequence joins TRBV29-1 and TRBJ1-3, with 9 bases fitting TRBD1. Germline CDR1 and CDR2: SQVTM and ANQGSEA. The CDR3 spans 14 residues. The CDR3: CSVVDRGSGNTIYF. Incomplete CDR3 DNA: TGCAGCGTCGTGGACAGGGGCTCTGGAAACACT.

Points on this clone: Read coverage stops 3 residues before the CDR3 terminus; the germline J gene supplies the remainder. This chain joins TRBV28 and TRBJ2-3, with 10 bases matching TRBD2. V gave up 6 bases and J gave up 2 bases; unmatched junction bases: 5. CDR1 is MDHEN, CDR2 SYDVKM, per germline. CDR3 size: 15 residues. The CDR3: CASSPTSGDTDTQYF. CDR3 DNA, as far as it was read: TGTGCCAGCAGCCCCACTAGCGGGGACACAGATACG. Together with reference TRBV28 and TRBJ2-3, the CDR3 gives the full variable domain: DVKVTQSSRYLVKRTGEKVFLECVQDMDHENMFWYRQDPGLGLRLIYFSYDVKMKEKGDIPEGYSVSREKKERFSLILESASTNQTSMYLCASSPTSGDTDTQYFGPGTRLTVL.

As for this clone: At one end, the junction sequence differs from germline, possibly due to a read error. The read halts 3 residues ahead of the CDR3 end, with the missing end drawn from the germline J gene. Other DNA sequences in this sample translate to the same CDR3. The chain joins TRBV7-9 to TRBJ1-3; TRBD1 might be the D (6 bases). Germline lookup yields CDR1 SEHNR and CDR2 FQNEAQ (reference sequence). The CDR3 is made up of 15 amino acids. The CDR3 protein is CASRTDRISGNTIYF. The part of the CDR3 DNA that was read is TGTGCCAGCAGAACGGACAGAATCTCTGGAAACACG.

Comments on this clone: With the read ending 3 residues before the CDR3 end, the germline J gene is used to fill in that end. J is TRBJ2-4 and V is TRBV20-1; tentative D call: TRBD1 (6 bases). Trimming took off 1 base at V and 5 bases at J, with 6 bases between the two ends. Germline V CDR1 and CDR2: DFQATT, SNEGSKA (reference sequence). This CDR3 is 12 amino acids long. The CDR3 bases that were read are TGCAGTGCTAGAGGGACAGAAAACATT. Translating gives CSARGTENI. The entire CDR3 protein reads CSARGTENIQYF.

As concerns this clone: The read ends 3 residues early relative to the CDR3; the germline J gene fills the gap. The chain couples TRBV12-3 or TRBV12-4 to TRBJ1-1, with 7 bases identical to TRBD1. Germline trimming cut 1 base from V and 7 bases from J; bases unmatched to any gene: 0. The CDR3 runs to 12 residues. CDR3 DNA, as far as it was read: TGTGCCAGCAGTTTAGGGGACAGTGAA. Protein product: CASSLGDSE. The CDR3 as a whole reads CASSLGDSEAFF.

Turning to this clone: The CDR3 end falls 3 residues outside the read, so it is completed with the germline J gene. V is TRBV7-9 and J is TRBJ1-2; D ambiguous. The CDR3 spans 14 residues. CDR1 is SEHNR and CDR2 is FQNEAQ in the germline V gene (reference sequence). Between the trimmed V and J ends, which lost 2 bases and 2 bases, there was a span of 9 bases. CDR3 amino acids: CASSLSHKNYGYTF. The sequenced part of the CDR3 DNA is TGTGCCAGCAGCTTATCACATAAGAACTATGGC.

A note on this clone: The CDR3 end is not reached by the read, which stops 3 residues before it; the germline J gene fills it in. The rearrangement uses TRBV6-1 and TRBJ2-1; possibly TRBD2 for D (5 bases). Trimming took off 4 bases at V and 2 bases at J, with 12 bases between the two ends. The CDR3 has 15 residues. Germline CDR1 is MNHNS and CDR2 is SASEGT. The CDR3 sequence is CASSGSAEAYNEQFF. The sequenced part of the CDR3 DNA is TGTGCCAGCAGTGGATCGGCGGAGGCCTACAATGAG.

About this clone itself: Coverage ceases 3 residues before the CDR3 finishes, and the germline J gene fills in the end. The chain carries TRBV2 and TRBJ2-7, with TRBD2 matching 12 bases. The junction had 5 bases not matched to a gene; V was cut back by 2 bases and J by 3 bases. Germline loops: CDR1 SNHLY, CDR2 FYNNEI. The CDR3 length is 16 residues. CDR3 DNA (partial): TGTGCCAGCAGTGAAATGCGGACTAGCGGGGTCTACGAG. This translates into CASSEMRTSGVYE. The complete CDR3 protein is CASSEMRTSGVYEQYF.

This clone is medium-sized (0.01 to 0.1%) by frequency. The read gets to within 3 residues of the CDR3 end, and the germline J gene fills in the rest. V is TRBV7-8 and J is TRBJ2-1; D call uncertain. Trimming removed 2 bases at V and 8 bases at J, with 10 bases between. CDR1 is SGHVS, CDR2 FQNEAQ, per germline. This CDR3 comprises 13 residues. This CDR3 is CASSLSPVYEQFF. CDR3 bases read: TGTGCCAGCAGCTTATCCCCAGTCTATGAG.

In regard to this clone: Read sequence stops 3 residues before the CDR3 end, and the germline J gene provides the missing end. The V gene is TRBV5-1, the J gene TRBJ1-4, with TRBD1 identical over 10 bases. The V gene end was trimmed by 0 bases and the J gene end by 5 bases; junction bases not matched to a gene: 7. The CDR3 is 17 amino acids. From germline, CDR1 is SGHRS and CDR2 YFSETQ. CDR3 DNA, as far as it was read: TGCGCCAGCAGCTTGGAGTCGACAGGGGGCCGAAATGAAAAA. It is translated as CASSLESTGGRNEK. The whole CDR3 protein is CASSLESTGGRNEKLFF.

Points on this clone: The sequenced fragment ends 3 residues before the CDR3 boundary, so the rest is inferred from the germline J gene. Other DNA sequences in this sample translate to the same CDR3. The chain recombines TRBV7-2 with TRBJ1-4; possibly TRBD1 for D (6 bases). Trimming removed 9 bases from V and 6 bases from J, with 20 bases in between. CDR3 length equals 15 residues. The germline CDR1 and CDR2 sequences are SGHTA and FQGNSA. The CDR3 here is CASHLIGGADEKLFF. CDR3 DNA (partial): TGTGCCAGTCACTTAATTGGGGGCGCCGATGAAAAA. The complete variable domain, with remaining parts taken from reference TRBV7-2 and TRBJ1-4, reads GAGVSQSPSNKVTEKGKDVELRCDPISGHTALYWYRQSLGQGLEFLIYFQGNSAPDKSGLPSDRFSAERTGGSVSTLTIQRTQQEDSAVYLCASHLIGGADEKLFFGSGTQLSVL.

Remarks on this clone: A read error may account for a junction end that differs from germline. The CDR3 end lies 3 residues beyond the end of the read and is filled in from the germline J gene. The same CDR3 can be traced to other DNA sequences in this sample. The chain links TRBV30 to TRBJ1-1, with a possible D match to TRBD1 (5 bases). This CDR3 comprises 12 residues. Germline CDR1 reads GTSNPN; CDR2 reads SVGIG (reference sequence). The CDR3 bases that were read are TGTGCCTGGAGACAGGCCTCCACTGAG. It codes for CAWRQASTE. The CDR3 in full is CAWRQASTEAFF.

For this clone: At one boundary the junction diverges from the germline segment, which might be a read error. With the read ending 3 residues before the CDR3 end, the germline J gene is used to fill in that end. The same CDR3 arises from other DNA sequences in this sample as well. V gene TRBV19 combines with J gene TRBJ1-3; no firm D call. Germline values: CDR1 LNHDA, CDR2 SQIVND (reference sequence). The CDR3 has 13 amino acids. This CDR3 reads CASSSTVGNTIYF. CDR3 bases read: TGTGCCAGTAGTTCGACTGTTGGAAACACT.

A remark on this clone: The CDR3 end lies 3 residues beyond the end of the read and is filled in from the germline J gene. The chain employs TRBV7-9 and TRBJ1-2; D gene ambiguous. Germline V gene sequence: CDR1 SEHNR, CDR2 FQNEAQ (reference sequence). The CDR3 is made up of 15 amino acids. The part of the CDR3 DNA that was read is TGTGCCAGCAGCTTAAATCCAGGAGTTAGATACGAC. It yields the protein CASSLNPGVRYD. The CDR3 as a whole reads CASSLNPGVRYDYTF.

A word on this clone: The sequence runs out 3 residues before the end of the CDR3; the remainder is reconstructed from the germline J gene. The J gene is TRBJ2-2, the V gene TRBV5-1, with a weak D call TRBD1 (5 bases). The CDR3 spans 17 residues. The V gene's germline CDR1 is SGHRS and CDR2 YFSETQ. The CDR3 DNA, read in part, is TGCGCCAGCAGCTTCGGGCAGGTATCTTCTGGGGCCAACGTG. Translated: CASSFGQVSSGANV. The full CDR3 protein is CASSFGQVSSGANVLFF.

CDR3 DNA, as far as it was read: TGTGCCAGCAGTGAAGCACCAAGGGCTCAGCCC. Amino acid sequence: CASSEAPRAQP. The CDR3 as a whole reads CASSEAPRAQPQHF. V usage is TRBV6-1 and J usage is TRBJ1-5; D is uncertain. From the germline J gene comes the end of the CDR3, since the read stops 3 residues before it. Germline-derived CDR1 and CDR2 are MNHNS and SASEGT. The CDR3 has 14 residues. Between the trimmed V and J ends, which lost 0 bases and 6 bases, there was a span of 9 bases.

Notes on this clone: The DNA ends 3 residues before the CDR3 does, and the rest of the CDR3 is filled in from the germline J gene. The V call is TRBV6-1, the J call TRBJ2-1, with 9 bases that match TRBD1. The junction had 9 bases not matched to a gene; V was cut back by 2 bases and J by 7 bases. This CDR3 has 16 amino acids. Germline CDR1 and CDR2: MNHNS and SASEGT. The CDR3 protein is CASSERPGQGYNEQFF. Incomplete CDR3 DNA: TGTGCCAGCAGTGAAAGACCGGGACAGGGATATAATGAG.

Turning to this clone: The read falls 3 residues short of the CDR3 end, and the missing part is taken from the germline J gene. This sequence joins TRBV7-6 and TRBJ2-5; TRBD2 agrees at 11 bases. CDR1 and CDR2 (germline): SGHVS, FNYEAQ. The CDR3 loop spans 17 amino acids. Trimming took 1 base from V and 5 from J; bases not matched to a gene: 9. CDR3 in amino acids: CASSLEASGGSGETQYF. The DNA read from the CDR3 is TGTGCCAGCAGCTTAGAGGCTAGCGGGGGGTCGGGGGAGACC.